A single sample is the source of the 16 T cell receptor beta chains below, sequenced in a study of lymphopenia after photon versus proton radiotherapy. Sequenced by immunoSEQ multiplex PCR; TCRdb stores in-frame clones only, minus some. The table records 30,000 to 35,000 clones, 80% to 90% of them present only once. This specimen was peripheral blood, taken from a patient treated with proton-based radiotherapy. Receptors were obtained from a woman in her seventies with pancreatic cancer. Some clones in this sample may be carry-over from other donors' samples.

V and J are TRBV19 and TRBJ1-2; 7 bases line up with TRBD1. The V and J ends lost 5 bases and 4 bases, in that order; junction bases with no gene match: 13. Per germline, CDR1 LNHDA and CDR2 SQIVND (reference sequence). This CDR3 comprises 16 residues. The CDR3 region has the DNA TGTGCCAGTAGTGTGGACAGGCAATCAACCCCCTATGGCTACACCTTC. This codes for CASSVDRQSTPYGYTF. The whole variable domain, remainder taken from reference TRBV19 and TRBJ1-2, is DGGITQSPKYLFRKEGQNVTLSCEQNLNHDAMYWYRQDPGQGLRLIYYSQIVNDFQKGDIAEGYSVSREKKESFPLTVTSAQKNPTAFYLCASSVDRQSTPYGYTFGSGTRLTVV.

V is TRBV30 and J is TRBJ1-2, with D perhaps TRBD1 (6 bases). The ends were cut back, 2 bases at V and 6 bases at J, with 13 bases in the middle. Looked up from germline, CDR1 is GTSNPN and CDR2 is SVGIG (reference sequence). The CDR3 consists of 13 residues. DNA for the CDR3: TGTGCCTGGAGTCCCGACAGGTGGGATGGCTACACCTTC. It specifies CAWSPDRWDGYTF.

The CDR3 nucleotides read TGTGCCAGCAGCTTAGCGCTCCCGGGAGGGCCCGGGGAGCTGTTTTTT. It translates to CASSLALPGGPGELFF. The rearrangement links TRBV13 to TRBJ2-2, with 8 bases identical to TRBD2. The ends lost 1 base at V and 6 bases at J; junction bases unmatched: 7. Germline loops: CDR1 PRHDT, CDR2 FYEKMQ (reference sequence). The CDR3 has 16 residues. The full variable domain, rest sourced from reference TRBV13 and TRBJ2-2, is AAGVIQSPRHLIKEKRETATLKCYPIPRHDTVYWYQQGPGQDPQFLISFYEKMQSDKGSIPDRFSAQQFSDYHSELNMSSLELGDSALYFCASSLALPGGPGELFFGEGSRLTVL.

This clone appeared a single time. The rearrangement uses TRBV29-1 and TRBJ1-2; D call uncertain. Germline CDR1 is SQVTM and CDR2 is ANQGSEA. The ends were cut back, 6 bases at V and 7 bases at J, with 24 bases in the middle. The CDR3 loop spans 15 amino acids. CDR3 protein: CSVEWRVNRGIGYTF. The CDR3 DNA follows: TGCAGCGTCGAATGGAGGGTCAATCGCGGTATTGGCTACACCTTC.

A single count supports this clone. The V gene is TRBV19, the J gene TRBJ1-1, with TRBD1 as a possible D gene (6 bases). Germline V gives CDR1 LNHDA, CDR2 SQIVND (reference sequence). V lost 7 bases and J 5 bases, leaving 20 bases between the germline ends. The CDR3 has 15 residues. CDR3 in amino acids: CASTPSRGPGTEAFF. CDR3 sequence (DNA): TGTGCCAGTACCCCCTCTCGGGGGCCGGGGACTGAAGCTTTCTTT. The entire variable domain, with the rest obtained from reference TRBV19 and TRBJ1-1, is as follows: DGGITQSPKYLFRKEGQNVTLSCEQNLNHDAMYWYRQDPGQGLRLIYYSQIVNDFQKGDIAEGYSVSREKKESFPLTVTSAQKNPTAFYLCASTPSRGPGTEAFFGQGTRLTVV.

V and J are TRBV28 and TRBJ2-4, with D possibly being TRBD1 (5 bases). Germline-derived CDR1 and CDR2 are MDHEN and SYDVKM. V lost 2 bases and J 2 bases, leaving 13 bases between the germline ends. This CDR3 has 16 residues. CDR3 in DNA: TGTGCCAGCAGTTTACAGGGCGAAGTTACCAAAAACATTCAGTACTTC. Amino acid sequence: CASSLQGEVTKNIQYF.

The chain is built from TRBV7-9 and TRBJ2-7, with 7 bases fitting TRBD1. Per germline, CDR1 SEHNR and CDR2 FQNEAQ (reference sequence). This CDR3 contains 13 residues. J lost 7 bases, V lost 4 bases, and 7 bases had no gene match. CDR3 amino acids: CASSSRQQGEQYF. CDR3 nucleotides: TGTGCCAGCAGCTCCCGCCAACAGGGGGAGCAGTACTTC.

The rearrangement uses TRBV5-6 and TRBJ2-7, with 8 bases matching TRBD1. This CDR3 has 15 residues. Losses at the gene ends were 1 base for V and 4 bases for J; bases not matched to a gene: 7. Germline V gives CDR1 SGHDT, CDR2 YYEEEE. The CDR3, as DNA: TGTGCCAGCAGCTTGAAGACAGGGGCGGGATACGAGCAGTACTTC. Translation gives CASSLKTGAGYEQYF.

The chain combines TRBV9 with TRBJ2-2; a possible D gene is TRBD2 (5 bases). V dropped 0 bases and J dropped 5 bases, with 11 bases sitting between them. The CDR3 is 15 residues long. Germline V gene data show CDR1 as SGDLS and CDR2 as YYNGEE. This CDR3 reads CASSVELDGTGELFF. CDR3 DNA sequence: TGTGCCAGCAGCGTAGAACTAGATGGGACCGGGGAGCTGTTTTTT.

The V call is TRBV18, the J call TRBJ1-5; tentative D call: TRBD1 (6 bases). Germline-derived CDR1 and CDR2 are KGHSH and LQKENI. Trimming cost V 5 bases and J 11 bases, with 19 bases left between them. This CDR3 is built from 14 residues. This chain's CDR3 is CASSADRSAGSQHF. CDR3 DNA: TGTGCCAGCTCAGCTGACAGGTCGGCGGGGTCCCAGCATTTT. Looking up the rest from reference TRBV18 and TRBJ1-5 gives the full variable domain: NAGVMQNPRHLVRRRGQEARLRCSPMKGHSHVYWYRQLPEEGLKFMVYLQKENIIDESGMPKERFSAEFPKEGPSILRIQQVVRGDSAAYFCASSADRSAGSQHFGDGTRLSIL.

This clone has only one observation. This chain connects TRBV7-2 to TRBJ1-1; TRBD1 might be the D (6 bases). CDR3 length: 15 amino acids. Germline V gene sequence: CDR1 SGHTA, CDR2 FQGNSA. V was trimmed by 1 base and J by 0 bases, leaving 9 bases between them. The CDR3 sequence is CASSLGGPMNTEAFF. CDR3 nucleotide sequence: TGTGCCAGCAGCTTAGGGGGGCCAATGAACACTGAAGCTTTCTTT.

The chain recombines TRBV19 with TRBJ2-1, with TRBD2 matching 11 bases. The CDR3 totals 16 residues. Germline V CDR1 and CDR2: LNHDA, SQIVND (reference sequence). V lost 1 base to trimming and J lost 5 bases; unmatched junction nucleotides: 4. The CDR3, as DNA: TGTGCCAGTAGTATAGTCTCTAGCGGGAGGAACAATGAGCAGTTCTTC. It codes for CASSIVSSGRNNEQFF.

V and J are TRBV29-1 and TRBJ2-2; D call uncertain. The V gene's germline CDR1 is SQVTM and CDR2 ANQGSEA. The V gene lost 7 bases and the J gene lost 1 base, with 4 bases spanning the gap. There are 11 residues in the CDR3. CDR3 bases: TGCAGCGGTAGGAACACCGGGGAGCTGTTTTTT. Translating gives CSGRNTGELFF.

The CDR3 DNA reads as TGTGCCAGTAGTATCAACCGACAAGAGACCCAGTACTTC. This gives the protein CASSINRQETQYF. The chain has TRBV19 and TRBJ2-5; D remains ambiguous. CDR3 size: 13 residues. Trimming removed 3 bases at V and 2 bases at J, with 7 bases between. Germline CDR1 reads LNHDA; CDR2 reads SQIVND (reference sequence).

The chain links TRBV6-6 to TRBJ1-2; 7 positions agree with TRBD1. Germline values: CDR1 MNHNY, CDR2 SVGAGI (reference sequence). Unmatched junction bases numbered 7, after V lost 2 bases and J lost 7 bases. CDR3 length: 14 amino acids. The CDR3 DNA reads as TGTGCCAGCAGTTACACCGACAGGGATTCTGGCTACACCTTC. Protein sequence: CASSYTDRDSGYTF.

The V gene is TRBV6-1, the J gene TRBJ1-4, with 9 bases matching TRBD1. The V gene end was trimmed by 2 bases and the J gene end by 8 bases; junction bases not matched to a gene: 15. Germline CDR1 reads MNHNS; CDR2 reads SASEGT. This CDR3 region has 18 residues. The CDR3 spells CASSETGTGYNIGEKLFF. The CDR3 DNA reads as TGTGCCAGCAGTGAAACCGGGACAGGGTATAATATAGGGGAAAAACTGTTTTTT.